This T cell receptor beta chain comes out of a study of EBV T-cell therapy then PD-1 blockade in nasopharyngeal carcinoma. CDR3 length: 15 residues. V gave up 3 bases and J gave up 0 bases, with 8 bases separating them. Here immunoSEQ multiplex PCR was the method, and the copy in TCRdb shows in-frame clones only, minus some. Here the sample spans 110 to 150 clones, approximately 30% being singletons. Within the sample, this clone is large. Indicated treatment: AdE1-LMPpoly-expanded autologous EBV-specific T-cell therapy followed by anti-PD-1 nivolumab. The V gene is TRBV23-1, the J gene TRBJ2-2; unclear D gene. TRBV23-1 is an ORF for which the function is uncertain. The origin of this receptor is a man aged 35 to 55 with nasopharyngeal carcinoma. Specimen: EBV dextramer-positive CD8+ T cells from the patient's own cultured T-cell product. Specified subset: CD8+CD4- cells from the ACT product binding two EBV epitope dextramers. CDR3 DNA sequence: TGCGCCAGCAGTCAGCTGCCCGCGAACACCGGGGAGCTGTTTTTT. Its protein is CASSQLPANTGELFF.